Below are 27 T cell receptor beta chains sequenced from a single sample in a study of T cell responses to AZD1222 COVID-19 vaccine. The protocol was immunoSEQ multiplex PCR, while the TCRdb copy is restricted to in-frame clones and leaves out a portion. The sample carries some 110,000 clones, approximately 90% recorded once. Here the sequenced sample was peripheral blood, taken 28 days after the second AZD1222 dose. The receptor source for this set is an adult who received the AZD1222 COVID-19 vaccine.

This chain joins TRBV4-1 and TRBJ2-2; 8 bases line up with TRBD1. Per germline, CDR1 MGHRA and CDR2 YSYEKL. Trimming at V came to 7 bases and at J to 0 bases, leaving 4 bases not matched to a gene. This CDR3 has 15 amino acids. This CDR3 is CASKGQESNTGELFF. DNA of the CDR3: TGCGCCAGCAAGGGACAGGAATCGAACACCGGGGAGCTGTTTTTT.

V usage is TRBV19 and J usage is TRBJ2-3, with 7 bases matching TRBD1. The CDR3 extends over 18 amino acids. Germline V gene sequence: CDR1 LNHDA, CDR2 SQIVND (reference sequence). J gave up 1 base and V 6 bases, and 16 bases lay outside the gene matches. CDR3 nucleotides: TGTGCCAGTAGCTCTATCGGACAGGCCATTGAGGGCACAGATACGCAGTATTTT. Translating gives CASSSIGQAIEGTDTQYF.

This clone is termed medium-sized (0.01 to 0.1%). The chain couples TRBV7-2 to TRBJ2-7; D remains ambiguous. The CDR3 is 14 amino acids. Trimming shortened V by 8 bases and J by 0 bases, and 14 bases separated the two germline ends. Germline assignment: CDR1 SGHTA and CDR2 FQGNSA. CDR3 region: CASSPARDSYEQYF. Written as DNA, the CDR3 is TGTGCCAGCTCCCCGGCCCGAGACTCCTACGAGCAGTACTTC.

The J gene is TRBJ2-3, the V gene TRBV7-3, with D unresolved. CDR1 SGHTA and CDR2 FQGTGA come from the germline V gene. The CDR3 consists of 15 residues. Deletions cut 5 bases from V and 0 bases from J, with 12 bases between. The chain's CDR3 is CASSLPAPSTDTQYF. CDR3 nucleotides: TGTGCCAGCAGCCTGCCGGCGCCCAGCACAGATACGCAGTATTTT.

V usage is TRBV5-4 and J usage is TRBJ2-5; 11 nucleotides line up with TRBD2. J was trimmed by 2 bases and V by 0 bases; bases with no gene match: 3. The germline V gene has CDR1 SGHNT and CDR2 YYREEE (reference sequence). CDR3 length: 16 amino acids. For the CDR3, the DNA is TGTGCCAGCAGCTTGGGGCTAGCGGGAGGACAAGAGACCCAGTACTTC. This translates into CASSLGLAGGQETQYF.

V gene TRBV27 combines with J gene TRBJ2-1; TRBD2 matches 11 bases. With V trimmed by 4 bases and J by 9 bases, 5 bases remained unmatched. From germline, CDR1 is MNHEY and CDR2 SMNVEV (reference sequence). The CDR3 length is 14 residues. CDR3 residues: CASSWVAGGREQFF. The CDR3 DNA reads as TGTGCCAGCAGTTGGGTAGCGGGGGGGCGTGAGCAGTTCTTC.

The V and J genes are TRBV7-6 and TRBJ2-2, with no clear D. With 0 bases removed from V and 5 bases from J, the gap between germline ends came to 7 bases. The CDR3 loop spans 14 amino acids. In germline, CDR1 is SGHVS, CDR2 FNYEAQ. CDR3 coding DNA: TGTGCCAGCAGCTTAGCGCGTGAGACCGGGGAGCTGTTTTTT. Amino acid sequence: CASSLARETGELFF.

This chain connects TRBV3-1 (or the pseudogene TRBV3-2) to TRBJ2-1; D perhaps matches TRBD1 (6 bases). CDR1 is LGHDT, CDR2 YNNKEL, per germline (reference sequence). The CDR3 loop spans 15 amino acids. Trimming stripped 1 base from V and 6 bases from J, with 13 bases between. CDR3 nucleotide sequence: TGTGCCAGCAGCCAAGTGGTGGGGGCCTCCAATGAGCAGTTCTTC. Its translation is CASSQVVGASNEQFF.

This sequence joins TRBV6-5 and TRBJ2-7; D possibly corresponds to TRBD1 (5 bases). Trimming stripped 6 bases from V and 3 bases from J, with 18 bases between. Germline CDR1 MNHEY, CDR2 SVGAGI. This CDR3 has 15 amino acids. DNA of the CDR3: TGTGCCAGCAGCGACAAATGGCAGGGTGACTACGAGCAGTACTTC. Protein: CASSDKWQGDYEQYF.

The chain employs TRBV6-6 and TRBJ1-1, with D possibly matching TRBD1 (6 bases). Between the trimmed V and J ends, which lost 10 bases and 2 bases, there was a span of 17 bases. The CDR3 has 14 residues. Germline V gene lookup returns CDR1 MNHNY and CDR2 SVGAGI (reference sequence). CDR3 in amino acids: CATPKQGPNTEAFF. For the CDR3, the DNA is TGTGCCACCCCAAAACAGGGCCCAAACACTGAAGCTTTCTTT.

Concerning this clone itself: The junction shows a germline mismatch at one end, possibly a read error. The chain has TRBV9 and TRBJ1-1; possible D gene TRBD1, 5 bases. The CDR3 is 16 residues long. In germline, CDR1 is SGDLS, CDR2 YYNGEE. The chain's CDR3 is CASSVGRDAMYTEAFF. The CDR3 coding sequence is TGTGCCAGCAGCGTGGGCCGGGACGCCATGTACACCGAAGCTTTCTTT.

V is TRBV3-1 (or the pseudogene TRBV3-2) and J is TRBJ2-6; D might be TRBD2 (6 bases). Trimming removed 4 bases from V and 6 bases from J, with 7 bases in between. From germline, CDR1 is LGHDT and CDR2 YNNKEL (reference sequence). CDR3 length equals 13 residues. The CDR3 loop reads CASSPGEANVLTF. The CDR3 DNA is TGTGCCAGCAGCCCGGGGGAGGCCAACGTCCTGACTTTC.

V is TRBV7-2 and J is TRBJ1-3, with a possible D match to TRBD1 (5 bases). Germline assignment: CDR1 SGHTA and CDR2 FQGNSA. CDR3 length: 16 residues. Trimming shortened V by 3 bases and J by 0 bases, and 12 bases separated the two germline ends. CDR3 amino acids: CASSFWGGTSGNTIYF. In DNA, the CDR3 is TGTGCCAGCAGCTTTTGGGGGGGGACCTCTGGAAACACCATATATTTT.

This clone has only one observation. V and J are TRBV19 and TRBJ2-1; D is unclear. Trimming took off 5 bases at V and 4 bases at J, with 18 bases between the two ends. The CDR3 has 16 amino acids. Germline CDR1 LNHDA, CDR2 SQIVND (reference sequence). In DNA, the CDR3 is TGTGCCAGTAGTGGGTTTCAGGCAGATTCTTACAATGAGCAGTTCTTC. Its translation is CASSGFQADSYNEQFF.

The chain couples TRBV30 to TRBJ2-1, with TRBD2 identical over 8 bases. Per the germline V gene, CDR1 is GTSNPN and CDR2 is SVGIG (reference sequence). The J segment lost 15 bases and the V segment lost 1 base, leaving 14 bases of the junction unmatched. The CDR3 consists of 14 residues. CDR3 sequence: CAWSGGGIGSTRFF. The DNA of the CDR3 is TGTGCCTGGAGTGGCGGGGGGATAGGGTCGACGCGGTTCTTC. The whole variable domain, remainder taken from reference TRBV30 and TRBJ2-1, is SQTIHQWPATLVQPVGSPLSLECTVEGTSNPNLYWYRQAAGRGLQLLFYSVGIGQISSEVPQNLSASRPQDRQFILSSKKLLLSDSGFYLCAWSGGGIGSTRFFGPGTRLTVL.

This clone was seen a few times. The chain is built from TRBV27 and TRBJ1-2; 7 bases match TRBD1. The CDR3 covers 12 residues. The germline V gene encodes CDR1 MNHEY and CDR2 SMNVEV (reference sequence). V lost 8 bases and J lost 5; bases outside the gene matches: 5. This chain's CDR3 is CASGQGVYGYTF. CDR3 nucleotide sequence: TGTGCCAGCGGGCAGGGGGTGTATGGCTACACCTTC.

The chain joins TRBV5-8 to TRBJ1-2; maybe TRBD1 (6 bases). V was trimmed by 2 bases and J by 4 bases, leaving 12 bases between them. The CDR3 extends over 14 amino acids. Germline V gene sequence: CDR1 SGHTS, CDR2 YDEGEE. The DNA of the CDR3 is TGTGCCAGCAGCTTACGGGGGGCCACCTATGGCTACACCTTC. Its translation is CASSLRGATYGYTF.

V gene TRBV9 combines with J gene TRBJ1-6; D gene ambiguous. The CDR3 contains 14 residues. Germline assignment: CDR1 SGDLS and CDR2 YYNGEE. The V end lost 4 bases, the J end lost 0 bases, and 5 bases lay between the germline ends. CDR3 nucleotides: TGTGCCAGCAGCCAGAGCTCCTATAATTCACCCCTCCACTTT. Protein product: CASSQSSYNSPLHF. The full variable domain, in which reference TRBV9 and TRBJ1-6 provide the parts outside the CDR3, is DSGVTQTPKHLITATGQRVTLRCSPRSGDLSVYWYQQSLDQGLQFLIQYYNGEERAKGNILERFSAQQFPDLHSELNLSSLELGDSALYFCASSQSSYNSPLHFGNGTRLTVT.

V and J are TRBV11-2 and TRBJ2-1; 13 bases agree with TRBD2. Trimming cost V 3 bases and J 5 bases; bases outside gene matches: 1. Germline assignment: CDR1 SGHAT and CDR2 FQNNGV. The CDR3 consists of 15 residues. CDR3 sequence: CASSLTSGGNNEQFF. The CDR3 nucleotides are TGTGCCAGCAGCTTGACTAGCGGGGGGAACAATGAGCAGTTCTTC.

The chain recombines TRBV4-3 with TRBJ2-1; the match to TRBD2 covers 12 bases. CDR1 is LGHNA and CDR2 is YSLEER in the germline V gene. There are 15 residues in the CDR3. J was trimmed by 7 bases and V by 4 bases; bases with no gene match: 5. Here the CDR3 DNA reads TGCGCCAGCAGCCCACTAGCGGGAGGAGGTAATGAGCAGTTCTTC. This gives the protein CASSPLAGGGNEQFF.

The V call is TRBV7-9, the J call TRBJ2-1; 11 positions agree with TRBD2. There are 15 residues in the CDR3. J gave up 9 bases and V 0 bases, and 4 bases lay outside the gene matches. Germline V lookup: CDR1 SEHNR, CDR2 FQNEAQ (reference sequence). The CDR3 loop is CASSLATSGSSEQFF. The DNA of the CDR3 is TGTGCCAGCAGCTTAGCAACTAGCGGGAGCAGTGAGCAGTTCTTC.

The V gene is TRBV27, the J gene TRBJ1-1; the D is unclear. The CDR3 loop spans 14 amino acids. Germline CDR1 and CDR2: MNHEY and SMNVEV (reference sequence). V was clipped by 7 bases and J by 1 base, with 13 bases between them. Here the CDR3 reads CASTPLGKNTEAFF. CDR3 in DNA: TGTGCCAGCACCCCCCTGGGGAAGAACACTGAAGCTTTCTTT.

The chain has TRBV28 and TRBJ1-1; D call uncertain. Deletions cut 0 bases from V and 1 base from J, with 3 bases between. Germline V gives CDR1 MDHEN, CDR2 SYDVKM. This CDR3 is built from 13 residues. CDR3 DNA: TGTGCCAGCAGTTTATGGTCGAACACTGAAGCTTTCTTT. It is translated as CASSLWSNTEAFF.

The rearrangement joins TRBV6-4 to TRBJ1-5; D call uncertain. Trimming took 3 bases from V and 6 from J, leaving 21 bases between them. The CDR3 sequence is 17 residues long. Germline values: CDR1 MRHNA, CDR2 SNTAGT. The CDR3 spells CASSEKLMDGGGQPQHF. Written as DNA, the CDR3 is TGTGCCAGCAGTGAAAAATTAATGGATGGAGGCGGTCAGCCCCAGCATTTT.

V is TRBV5-4 and J is TRBJ1-2, with TRBD1 matching over 8 bases. V was clipped by 5 bases and J by 7 bases; unmatched bases: 13. The CDR3 spans 15 residues. The germline V gene encodes CDR1 SGHNT and CDR2 YYREEE (reference sequence). Here the CDR3 reads CASRQPSGGGSGYTF. Here the CDR3 DNA reads TGTGCCAGCAGACAACCGTCAGGGGGCGGGAGTGGCTACACCTTC.

This chain links TRBV7-9 with TRBJ1-2, with D perhaps matching TRBD1 (5 bases). Trimming stripped 1 base from V and 4 bases from J, with 10 bases between. CDR3 length: 14 amino acids. CDR1 and CDR2 (germline): SEHNR, FQNEAQ (reference sequence). The CDR3 bases are TGTGCCAGCAGCTTAGGAGGGCAGGGCTATGGCTACACCTTC. Translating it yields CASSLGGQGYGYTF.

The CDR3 DNA reads as TGTGCCAGCAGTTTTGCCCGGACAGGGTCCCAAGAGACCCAGTACTTC. Translation gives CASSFARTGSQETQYF. The chain uses TRBV28 and TRBJ2-5; 8 nucleotides line up with TRBD1. From germline, CDR1 is MDHEN and CDR2 SYDVKM. Trimming at V came to 3 bases and at J to 1 base, leaving 7 bases not matched to a gene. The length of the CDR3 is 16 residues. Together with reference TRBV28 and TRBJ2-5, the CDR3 gives the full variable domain: DVKVTQSSRYLVKRTGEKVFLECVQDMDHENMFWYRQDPGLGLRLIYFSYDVKMKEKGDIPEGYSVSREKKERFSLILESASTNQTSMYLCASSFARTGSQETQYFGPGTRLLVL.